These 10 T cell receptor beta chains were sequenced from one sample in a study of blood T cell repertoires in acute mononucleosis (TCRdb year 2020). The method was the immunoSEQ multiplex PCR assay. Not all clones reach the TCRdb copy of this immuneACCESS table, which keeps in-frame sequences only. Checked studies attribute under half of the gap to unresolved V genes and leave the rest unexplained. The sample table holds about 7,200 clones, of which less than 30% were seen once. The ten largest clonotypes hold 25% to 30% of the sample. The time point label, as the study defines it: acute infectious mononucleosis, at clinical presentation within 2 weeks of symptom onset (visit 1). The sequences come from EBV YVL epitope tetramer+ CD8+ T cells sorted from PBMCs, collected during acute infectious mononucleosis. The cell subset or site tag for this specimen amounts to: CD8 T cells binding a tetramer with EBV BRLF1 109-117 peptide (YVL-BR). All receptors come from a woman aged 18-30 years with infectious mononucleosis caused by EBV.

This clone was detected a few times. This may arise from a read error, as a much more abundant clone is one base away. The V and J genes are TRBV27 and TRBJ2-7, with TRBD2 matching over 9 bases. With V trimmed by 6 bases and J by 2 bases, 5 bases remained unmatched. The CDR3 extends over 14 amino acids. Germline V gives CDR1 MNHEY, CDR2 SMNVEV (reference sequence). The CDR3 here is CASSHERGAYEQYF. CDR3 sequence (DNA): TGTGCCAGCAGCCATGAGCGGGGGGCCTACGAGCAGTACTTC.

This clone turned up a few times. The chain has TRBV2 and TRBJ2-7; TRBD2 agrees at 10 bases. CDR1 is SNHLY, CDR2 FYNNEI, per germline. V shed 7 bases, J shed 7 bases, and the junction held 7 bases outside the gene matches. The CDR3 length is 13 residues. As DNA, the CDR3 is TGTGCCAGCACACTAGCGGGGTCGGGGGAGCAGTACTTC. It specifies CASTLAGSGEQYF.

This clone was recorded a few times. A single base is all that separates this from a far larger clone, so a read error is likely. The identical CDR3 is also encoded by other nucleotide sequences in the sample. The chain couples TRBV13 to TRBJ2-7; no reliable D call. V was clipped by 5 bases and J by 2 bases, with 10 bases between them. Germline V gives CDR1 PRHDT, CDR2 FYEKMQ (reference sequence). This CDR3 has 13 amino acids. The CDR3: CASSQEWAYEQYF. CDR3 coding DNA: TGTGCCAGCAGCCAAGAGTGGGCCTACGAGCAGTACTTC.

This clone was seen a handful of times. This chain connects TRBV27 to TRBJ1-1; possible D gene TRBD1, 5 bases. The germline V gene encodes CDR1 MNHEY and CDR2 SMNVEV (reference sequence). This CDR3 contains 17 residues. Trimming cost V 5 bases and J 6 bases, with 25 bases left between them. CDR3 in DNA: TGTGCCAGCAGTGAATATGAGGGGCGAAAGGGAATTCCTGAAGCTTTCTTT. This sequence encodes CASSEYEGRKGIPEAFF.

The V call is TRBV28, the J call TRBJ2-7; TRBD2 aligns across 8 bases. J gave up 5 bases and V 2 bases, and 5 bases lay outside the gene matches. The length of the CDR3 is 14 residues. In germline, CDR1 is MDHEN, CDR2 SYDVKM. The CDR3 DNA sequence: TGTGCCAGCAGTTTAGCGGGAGGAGGAAACGAGCAGTACTTC. Translating it yields CASSLAGGGNEQYF.

The CDR3: CASSLARTGGEVGYEQYF. CDR3 DNA sequence: TGTGCCAGCAGCTTGGCGCGGACAGGGGGCGAAGTTGGGTACGAGCAGTACTTC. This sequence joins TRBV4-2 and TRBJ2-7; 11 bases align to TRBD1. The CDR3 spans 18 residues. Unmatched junction bases numbered 16, after V lost 5 bases and J lost 4 bases. Per germline, CDR1 LGHNA and CDR2 YNFKEQ.

A few counts support this clone. The V gene is TRBV9, the J gene TRBJ1-1, with D unresolved. The length of the CDR3 is 15 residues. Germline CDR1 SGDLS, CDR2 YYNGEE. Trimming left V 4 bases short and J 0 bases short, with 13 bases between. The CDR3 nucleotides are TGTGCCAGCAGCTCCCTCCTCGAAATGAACACTGAAGCTTTCTTT. Its protein product is CASSSLLEMNTEAFF.

This clone was observed a few times. One base away lies a much larger clone, so this may be a sequencing read error. V and J are TRBV13 and TRBJ2-1; 9 nucleotides align to TRBD2. The V gene's germline CDR1 is PRHDT and CDR2 FYEKMQ (reference sequence). The trim removed 3 bases at V and 12 bases at J, leaving 12 bases unmatched. This CDR3 region has 15 residues. The CDR3 nucleotides are TGTGCCAGCAGCTTTGGTAGCGGGAGCCCCCAGGGGCAGTTCTTC. Protein sequence: CASSFGSGSPQGQFF.

The chain is built from TRBV7-6 and TRBJ1-1; 7 nucleotides match TRBD1. Per germline, CDR1 SGHVS and CDR2 FNYEAQ. The CDR3 loop spans 15 amino acids. V was clipped by 5 bases and J by 4 bases; unmatched bases: 10. The CDR3 nucleotides read TGTGCCAGCAGCCCGACGACAGGGTCCGCCACTGAAGCTTTCTTT. Amino acids: CASSPTTGSATEAFF.

This clone occurred many times. This chain links TRBV7-2 with TRBJ2-4; D is possibly TRBD1 (5 bases). V lost 3 bases, J lost 5 bases, and 17 bases lay in between. CDR1 is SGHTA, CDR2 FQGNSA, per germline. The CDR3 contains 16 residues. CDR3 sequence (DNA): TGTGCCAGCAGCTTGTCAGGTCAGGGATGGGAAAACATTCAGTACTTC. It encodes CASSLSGQGWENIQYF.